This T cell receptor beta chain was captured in a study of vaccination and CD4 T cells after COVID-19. Study summary: Nine convalescent cases were mild and one was severe, and all had been SARS-CoV-2 positive by nasal swab PCR.

Of note for this clonotype: Its antigen remains unknown.

Trimming pared 6 bases from V and 2 bases from J, leaving 5 bases between. This CDR3 has 12 residues. The V gene's germline CDR1 is MNHEY and CDR2 SVGEGT. Cultured CD4+ T-cell DNA underwent Oncomine TCR Beta short-read sequencing. TCRdb ran MiXCR on the PCR reads and lists one entry per CDR3 protein. Among some 15,000 distinct CDR3 sequences, around two fifths were seen once, and the ten largest hold over 15%. Treatment of the sample: approximately nine-day PBMC culture with coronavirus spike peptide pools or control peptides (ViraFEST assay). The clonotype was recovered from a human donor with COVID-19. The sequencing sample was made of cultured CD4+ T cells from blood. V and J are TRBV6-2 or TRBV6-3 and TRBJ2-4, with D unclear. The CDR3 DNA is TGTGCCAGCAGCCTAACCAAAAACATTCAGTACTTC. Translated, it gives CASSLTKNIQYF.